The 20 T cell receptor beta chains below all came from one sample that was sequenced in a study of human T cells and chemical hapten exposure. The time point is: pre-sensitization, week 0. Treatment meaning: therapeutic diphenylcyclopropenone sensitization with weekly scalp DPC. MiXCR was run by TCRdb on the RACE reads, yielding one entry per CDR3 protein. The sample lists roughly 380,000 distinct CDR3 sequences; approximately 5% were seen once. Sequencing was performed on whole blood, taken in connection with sensitization to the hapten diphenylcyclopropenone (DPC). The receptors come from a woman aged 50 to 60 with alopecia areata. Some clones in this sample may be carry-over from other donors' samples.

This clonotype was seen ten or more times. The chain uses TRBV9 and TRBJ1-1, with a tentative D call TRBD1 (6 bases). The CDR3 sequence is 13 residues long. CDR1 and CDR2 from the germline V gene are SGDLS and YYNGEE. V was clipped by 3 bases and J by 4 bases, with 10 bases between them. The CDR3 reads CASSGQARTEAFF. In DNA form, the CDR3 reads TGTGCCAGCAGCGGACAGGCCCGCACTGAAGCTTTCTTT. The whole variable domain, remainder taken from reference TRBV9 and TRBJ1-1, is DSGVTQTPKHLITATGQRVTLRCSPRSGDLSVYWYQQSLDQGLQFLIQYYNGEERAKGNILERFSAQQFPDLHSELNLSSLELGDSALYFCASSGQARTEAFFGQGTRLTVV.

This clonotype was detected ten times or more. V is TRBV29-1 and J is TRBJ2-4; 8 bases agree with TRBD1. The junction had 6 bases not matched to a gene; V was cut back by 2 bases and J by 3 bases. The V gene's germline CDR1 is SQVTM and CDR2 ANQGSEA. This CDR3 has 15 amino acids. This CDR3 reads CSVEKGTGLKNIQYF. The CDR3 DNA follows: TGCAGCGTTGAAAAGGGGACAGGCCTCAAAAACATTCAGTACTTC.

The V gene is TRBV6-5, the J gene TRBJ1-1; D remains unclear. V lost 2 bases, J lost 0 bases, and 13 bases lay in between. This CDR3 spans 16 amino acids. Germline CDR1 is MNHEY and CDR2 is SVGAGI. The CDR3 protein is CASSYGSQIMNTEAFF. The CDR3 coding sequence is TGTGCCAGCAGTTACGGGAGCCAGATCATGAACACTGAAGCTTTCTTT.

The rearrangement links TRBV3-1 to TRBJ2-7; D is tentatively TRBD1 or TRBD2 (6 bases each). Trimming took 1 base from V and 7 from J, leaving 17 bases between them. The CDR3 sequence is 15 residues long. Germline V gives CDR1 LGHDT, CDR2 YNNKEL (reference sequence). The CDR3 nucleotides are TGTGCCAGCAGCCAAGCTGGGGGCGGGCGGGAAGAGCAGTACTTC. It specifies CASSQAGGGREEQYF.

The CDR3 DNA reads as TGTGCCAGCAGCTCACAGGGGTGGTCTGAAGCTTTCTTT. It yields the protein CASSSQGWSEAFF. This chain uses TRBV5-6 with TRBJ1-1, with TRBD1 matching 7 bases. The V gene end was trimmed by 3 bases and the J gene end by 6 bases; junction bases not matched to a gene: 5. Per germline, CDR1 SGHDT and CDR2 YYEEEE. The CDR3 length is 13 residues.

This clonotype was counted between two and nine times. This chain joins TRBV6-2 or TRBV6-3 and TRBJ1-6; TRBD1 might be the D (5 bases). The CDR3 runs to 15 residues. With 8 bases removed from V and 9 bases from J, the gap between germline ends came to 20 bases. Per germline, CDR1 MNHEY and CDR2 SVGEGT. The CDR3 spells CASQKPGPDGSPLHF. In DNA form, the CDR3 reads TGTGCCAGCCAAAAACCGGGGCCGGACGGTTCACCCCTCCACTTT.

This clonotype has only a few counts. CDR3 coding DNA: TGTGCCAGCAAGGGGACGGACACTGAAGCTTTCTTT. Translation gives CASKGTDTEAFF. The rearrangement joins TRBV6-2 or TRBV6-3 to TRBJ1-1; a weak D match, TRBD1 (5 bases). This CDR3 has 12 residues. CDR1 is MNHEY, CDR2 SVGEGT, per germline. V was clipped by 7 bases and J by 3 bases, with 9 bases between them.

There are many counts of this clonotype. The V gene is TRBV5-1, the J gene TRBJ2-4; 8 nucleotides align to TRBD1. J gave up 6 bases and V 4 bases, and 6 bases lay outside the gene matches. The CDR3 covers 14 residues. The germline V gene has CDR1 SGHRS and CDR2 YFSETQ. The chain's CDR3 is CASSQGQALNIQYF. CDR3 DNA sequence: TGCGCCAGCAGCCAGGGACAGGCCTTAAACATTCAGTACTTC.

This clonotype has more than one count but fewer than ten. The chain couples TRBV13 to TRBJ1-1; D is perhaps TRBD1 (5 bases). The CDR3 has 13 amino acids. The V end lost 1 base, the J end lost 6 bases, and 9 bases lay between the germline ends. Germline V gene lookup returns CDR1 PRHDT and CDR2 FYEKMQ (reference sequence). This CDR3 is CASSLVQGAEAFF. CDR3 DNA: TGTGCCAGCAGCTTAGTCCAGGGCGCTGAAGCTTTCTTT.

This clonotype showed up many times. The chain has TRBV20-1 and TRBJ2-2; D assignment may be TRBD1 or TRBD2 (5 bases each). Trimming removed 1 base at V and 1 base at J, with 13 bases between. The germline CDR1 and CDR2 sequences are DFQATT and SNEGSKA (reference sequence). The CDR3 covers 16 residues. The CDR3 region is CSARGIRDENTGELFF. As DNA, the CDR3 is TGCAGTGCTAGAGGGATAAGGGACGAGAACACCGGGGAGCTGTTTTTT.

This clonotype was counted between two and nine times. This chain links TRBV5-1 with TRBJ2-3, with 10 positions matching TRBD2. The CDR3 covers 15 residues. V shed 6 bases and J 4 bases; nucleotides not matched to a gene: 8. Germline V gene lookup returns CDR1 SGHRS and CDR2 YFSETQ. The CDR3: CASKSPSGSSDTQYF. In nucleotides, the CDR3 is TGCGCCAGCAAATCCCCTAGCGGGAGTTCAGATACGCAGTATTTT.

This clonotype has ten or more counts. The chain recombines TRBV29-1 with TRBJ2-5; 11 bases line up with TRBD2. V gave up 4 bases and J gave up 4 bases; unmatched junction bases: 5. From germline, CDR1 is SQVTM and CDR2 ANQGSEA. The CDR3 has 14 amino acids. CDR3 protein: CSVGGLAGGETQYF. CDR3 nucleotides: TGCAGCGTTGGAGGGCTAGCGGGAGGAGAGACCCAGTACTTC. Filled out from reference TRBV29-1 and TRBJ2-5, the complete variable domain reads SAVISQKPSRDICQRGTSLTIQCQVDSQVTMMFWYRQQPGQSLTLIATANQGSEATYESGFVIDKFPISRPNLTFSTLTVSNMSPEDSSIYLCSVGGLAGGETQYFGPGTRLLVL.

The chain uses TRBV15 and TRBJ2-3; D may be TRBD1 or TRBD2 (6 bases each). CDR1 is LNHNV and CDR2 is YYDKDF in the germline V gene (reference sequence). This CDR3 is built from 16 residues. Trimming took 0 bases from V and 3 from J, leaving 13 bases between them. The CDR3 DNA follows: TGTGCCACCAGCAGAGATTATGGGGGGCTGACAGATACGCAGTATTTT. Protein sequence: CATSRDYGGLTDTQYF.

V usage is TRBV13 and J usage is TRBJ1-1, with a tentative D call TRBD1 (6 bases). Trimming pared 0 bases from V and 3 bases from J, leaving 20 bases between. Per the germline V gene, CDR1 is PRHDT and CDR2 is FYEKMQ (reference sequence). The CDR3 sequence is 18 residues long. The CDR3 DNA is TGTGCCAGCAGCTTAGGACTTAACGTGGGACACGGAGACACTGAAGCTTTCTTT. Translating it yields CASSLGLNVGHGDTEAFF.

The CDR3 DNA reads as TGCGCCAGCAGCCGGGACACACAAGAGACCCAGTACTTC. This sequence encodes CASSRDTQETQYF. V usage is TRBV5-1 and J usage is TRBJ2-5; tentatively, D is TRBD1 (6 bases). The CDR3 is 13 residues long. V was cut by 4 bases and J by 2 bases, with 9 bases left in between. Germline CDR1 and CDR2: SGHRS and YFSETQ.

The sample holds many counts of this clonotype. The chain carries TRBV7-9 and TRBJ1-1, with 8 nucleotides matching TRBD1. This CDR3 has 14 amino acids. Germline CDR1 reads SEHNR; CDR2 reads FQNEAQ (reference sequence). V trimming: 3 bases; J trimming: 5 bases; junction bases outside the gene matches: 5. The CDR3 spells CASSFQGAGTEAFF. For the CDR3, the DNA is TGTGCCAGCAGCTTCCAGGGGGCAGGGACTGAAGCTTTCTTT.

This clonotype was counted many times. This rearrangement joins TRBV7-2 to TRBJ2-1; D gene ambiguous. V was shortened by 3 bases and J by 10 bases, with 13 bases between the two germline ends. This CDR3 is 13 amino acids long. Germline CDR1 is SGHTA and CDR2 is FQGNSA. CDR3 amino acids: CASSFRRAVEQFF. The CDR3 DNA reads as TGTGCCAGCAGCTTTCGACGAGCAGTGGAGCAGTTCTTC.

This clonotype has at least ten counts. This chain links TRBV18 with TRBJ2-7, with D possibly TRBD2 on 5 matching bases. V was shortened by 3 bases and J by 6 bases, with 24 bases between the two germline ends. This CDR3 contains 17 residues. Looked up from germline, CDR1 is KGHSH and CDR2 is LQKENI. The CDR3, as DNA: TGTGCCAGCTCACCGAGCGGAAGCGGTCCCGTTAATTCCGAGCAGTACTTC. It is translated as CASSPSGSGPVNSEQYF.

This clonotype was picked up a small number of times. V usage is TRBV27 and J usage is TRBJ2-2, with D possibly matching TRBD2 (6 bases). The CDR3 length is 18 residues. Trimming stripped 1 base from V and 5 bases from J, with 20 bases between. CDR1 and CDR2 from the germline V gene are MNHEY and SMNVEV (reference sequence). The CDR3 nucleotides read TGTGCCAGCAGTTTATTCTTCCTGGAGGGATCGGAAACCGGGGAGCTGTTTTTT. Protein sequence: CASSLFFLEGSETGELFF.

At least ten counts were recorded for this clonotype. This rearrangement joins TRBV9 to TRBJ2-1; TRBD1 agrees at 7 bases. V lost 2 bases to trimming and J lost 7 bases; unmatched junction nucleotides: 3. Per germline, CDR1 SGDLS and CDR2 YYNGEE. The CDR3 is 13 residues long. In nucleotides, the CDR3 is TGTGCCAGCAGCGTGACAGGGCTGAATGAGCAGTTCTTC. It codes for CASSVTGLNEQFF.